A selection of T cell receptor beta chains follows, all from one sample in a study of technical replicates of blood from several donors. Profiled with immunoSEQ multiplex PCR; TCRdb holds only in-frame clones, not every one. The data show about 100,000 clones, about 95% seen once. The specimen was T cells isolated from PBMCs. The source is a human donor in good health. Each CDR3 is given with its conserved first and last residue. A D gene is named only where the DNA matches it firmly. Size is stated for part of the rows, as once, few or many counts, or as a class when the clone is expanded.

size: -
D: -
V: TRBV27
J: TRBJ2-3
CDR3: CASSSPSDPSTDTQYF
DNA: TGTGCCAGCAGCTCCCCTAGCGATCCTAGCACAGATACGCAGTATTTT

size: -
D: TRBD1
V: TRBV4-2
J: TRBJ2-7
CDR3: CASSQTLGGGYEQYF
DNA: TGTGCCAGCAGCCAAACTTTAGGGGGCGGGTACGAGCAGTACTTC

size: -
D: -
V: TRBV5-1
J: TRBJ1-4
CDR3: CASSPGHATNEKLFF
DNA: TGCGCCAGCAGCCCCGGACATGCAACTAATGAAAAACTGTTTTTT

size: -
D: TRBD2
V: TRBV5-1
J: TRBJ2-1
CDR3: CASRLAGADNEQFF
DNA: TGCGCCAGCAGACTAGCGGGAGCAGACAATGAGCAGTTCTTC

size: -
D: TRBD2
V: TRBV6-1
J: TRBJ2-5
CDR3: CASSAWAAGQETQYF
DNA: TGTGCCAGCAGTGCCTGGGCAGCGGGGCAAGAGACCCAGTACTTC

size: -
D: -
V: TRBV18
J: TRBJ2-2
CDR3: CASSPADTGELFF
DNA: TGTGCCAGCTCACCAGCGGACACCGGGGAGCTGTTTTTT

size: -
D: -
V: TRBV15
J: TRBJ1-1
CDR3: CATSRVIYTEAFF
DNA: TGTGCCACCAGCCGGGTAATATACACTGAAGCTTTCTTT

size: -
D: -
V: TRBV13
J: TRBJ1-1
CDR3: CASSYRRNTEAFF
DNA: TGTGCCAGCAGCTACAGACGGAACACTGAAGCTTTCTTT

size: -
D: -
V: TRBV9
J: TRBJ2-3
CDR3: CASSLGWRGTDTQYF
DNA: TGTGCCAGCAGCCTAGGGTGGCGGGGCACAGATACGCAGTATTTT

size: -
D: TRBD1
V: TRBV6-5
J: TRBJ1-2
CDR3: CASSPRTGENYGYTF
DNA: TGTGCCAGCAGTCCCCGGACAGGGGAGAACTATGGCTACACCTTC

size: -
D: -
V: TRBV5-1
J: TRBJ1-4
CDR3: CASGGFEKLFF
DNA: TGCGCCAGCGGAGGTTTTGAAAAACTGTTTTTT

size: -
D: -
V: TRBV30
J: TRBJ2-2
CDR3: CAWSPSTRSGGELFF
DNA: TGTGCCTGGAGTCCATCGACTAGAAGTGGCGGGGAGCTGTTTTTT

size: -
D: TRBD1
V: TRBV5-1
J: TRBJ1-2
CDR3: CASSASGTGSGYTF
DNA: TGCGCCAGCAGCGCATCCGGGACAGGGTCTGGCTACACCTTC

size: -
D: -
V: TRBV7-9
J: TRBJ1-1
CDR3: CARNAMASAVAAFF
DNA: TGTGCCAGGAATGCTATGGCCTCCGCGGTGGCAGCTTTCTTT

size: -
D: TRBD2
V: TRBV27
J: TRBJ2-7
CDR3: CASSLEAGGYEQYF
DNA: TGTGCCAGCAGTTTAGAGGCGGGAGGATACGAGCAGTACTTC

size: -
D: -
V: TRBV7-6
J: TRBJ2-2
CDR3: CASSASDWGELFF
DNA: TGTGCCAGCAGCGCTAGCGATTGGGGGGAGCTGTTTTTT

size: -
D: TRBD2
V: TRBV29-1
J: TRBJ2-1
CDR3: CSVRGGGRLATYNEQFF
DNA: TGCAGCGTTCGAGGTGGGGGTAGACTAGCGACCTACAATGAGCAGTTCTTC

size: -
D: -
V: TRBV27
J: TRBJ2-7
CDR3: CASSLSLATPWEQYF
DNA: TGTGCCAGCAGTTTGTCGCTAGCGACCCCCTGGGAGCAGTACTTC

size: -
D: TRBD1
V: TRBV2
J: TRBJ1-2
CDR3: CASSEDQNRGYGYTF
DNA: TGTGCCAGCAGTGAAGATCAGAACAGGGGTTATGGCTACACCTTC

size: -
D: -
V: TRBV4-3
J: TRBJ2-3
CDR3: CASSRADTQYF
DNA: TGCGCCAGCAGCCGGGCCGATACGCAGTATTTT

size: -
D: -
V: TRBV19
J: TRBJ1-5
CDR3: CASSVGSWTALYQPQHF
DNA: TGTGCCAGTAGTGTAGGAAGTTGGACAGCGCTATATCAGCCCCAGCATTTT

size: once
D: -
V: TRBV7-7
J: TRBJ2-1
CDR3: CASSQTGNEQFF
DNA: TGTGCCAGCAGTCAAACAGGGAATGAGCAGTTCTTC

size: -
D: -
V: TRBV7-3
J: TRBJ1-3
CDR3: CASSRTSIDTIYF
DNA: TGTGCCAGCAGCCGAACCTCCATAGACACCATATATTTT

size: -
D: TRBD2
V: TRBV7-2
J: TRBJ2-1
CDR3: CASSLSLTSGYNEQFF
DNA: TGTGCCAGCAGCTTATCTTTGACTAGCGGGTACAATGAGCAGTTCTTC

size: -
D: -
V: TRBV19
J: TRBJ1-2
CDR3: CASTPFRGFLQFLANYGYTF
DNA: TGTGCCAGTACTCCGTTCAGGGGTTTCCTTCAGTTTCTAGCCAACTATGGCTACACCTTC

size: -
D: TRBD1
V: TRBV29-1
J: TRBJ2-1
CDR3: CSVGRPGQGVPNEQFF
DNA: TGCAGCGTTGGTCGCCCGGGACAGGGGGTGCCCAATGAGCAGTTCTTC

size: -
D: TRBD2
V: TRBV27
J: TRBJ2-7
CDR3: CASSFISSGGYEQYF
DNA: TGTGCCAGCAGTTTCATTTCCAGCGGGGGTTACGAGCAGTACTTC

size: -
D: TRBD1
V: TRBV30
J: TRBJ1-5
CDR3: CAWSGDRDQPQHF
DNA: TGTGCCTGGAGTGGAGACAGGGATCAGCCCCAGCATTTT

size: -
D: -
V: TRBV7-9
J: TRBJ2-7
CDR3: CASSLGASLYEQYF
DNA: TGTGCCAGCAGCTTAGGGGCCAGCCTCTACGAGCAGTACTTC

size: -
D: TRBD1
V: TRBV7-9
J: TRBJ1-2
CDR3: CASSLTGQYGYTF
DNA: TGTGCCAGCAGCCTGACAGGGCAGTATGGCTACACCTTC

size: -
D: -
V: TRBV30
J: TRBJ2-7
CDR3: CAWSPGGGYEQYF
DNA: TGTGCCTGGAGTCCAGGGGGAGGCTACGAGCAGTACTTC

size: -
D: -
V: TRBV7-8
J: TRBJ2-7
CDR3: CASSDSYEQYF
DNA: TGTGCCAGCAGCGACAGCTACGAGCAGTACTTC

size: -
D: -
V: TRBV10-3
J: TRBJ2-5
CDR3: CAIRGGGGETQYF
DNA: TGTGCCATCAGGGGGGGAGGAGGAGAGACCCAGTACTTC

size: -
D: -
V: TRBV7-9
J: TRBJ2-3
CDR3: CASSSDFPSTDTQYF
DNA: TGTGCCAGCAGCTCGGACTTCCCTAGCACAGATACGCAGTATTTT